This note documents a single T cell receptor (beta chain) sequence. The CDR3 covers 15 residues. Trimming took 0 bases from V and 0 from J, leaving 9 bases between them. CDR1 is SGDLS and CDR2 is YYNGEE in the germline V gene. Clones were read by immunoSEQ multiplex PCR, and TCRdb kept only the in-frame ones, dropping some. The data hold about 210,000 clones, with roughly 86% observed a single time. The record originates from a study of blood T cell repertoires in COVID-19. Turning to the study itself: In each case, the material was cDNA or gDNA derived from T cells, B-cell-depleted T cells, or PBMCs.

This TCR was recovered from a man aged 18 to 30 with acute COVID-19. The material sequenced was PBMCs or T cells enriched from blood (not recorded which). The chain recombines TRBV9 with TRBJ1-2, with D maybe TRBD1 (5 bases). The CDR3 loop reads CASSVEGVPNYGYTF. The CDR3 DNA reads TGTGCCAGCAGCGTAGAAGGGGTACCTAACTATGGCTACACCTTC.